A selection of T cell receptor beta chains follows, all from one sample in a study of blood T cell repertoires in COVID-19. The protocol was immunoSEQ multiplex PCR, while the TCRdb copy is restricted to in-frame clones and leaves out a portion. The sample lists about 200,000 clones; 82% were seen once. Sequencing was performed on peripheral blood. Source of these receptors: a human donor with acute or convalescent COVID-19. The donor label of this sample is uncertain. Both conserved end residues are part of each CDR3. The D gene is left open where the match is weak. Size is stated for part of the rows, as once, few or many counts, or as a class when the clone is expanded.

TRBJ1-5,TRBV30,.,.,TGTGCCTGGAGGGCCGGGGGCAATCAGCCCCAGCATTTT,CAWRAGGNQPQHF
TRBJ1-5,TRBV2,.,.,TGTGCCAGCAGGGGTGGATACGGGAGGCGTGAGCCCCAGCATTTT,CASRGGYGRREPQHF
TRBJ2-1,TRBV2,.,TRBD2,TGTGCCAGCAGGGTTAGCGGGAGCGGAAGTGAGCAGTTCTTC,CASRVSGSGSEQFF
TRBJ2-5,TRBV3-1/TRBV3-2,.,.,TGTGCCAGCAGCCCCCCAGGCCCTGAGACCCAGTACTTC,CASSPPGPETQYF
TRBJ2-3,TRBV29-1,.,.,TGCAGCGTTTTGAGGGCAGCTAGCACAGATACGCAGTATTTT,CSVLRAASTDTQYF
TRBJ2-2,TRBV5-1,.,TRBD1,TGCGCCAGCAGCTTGGGGACAGGGGGAGTCACCGGGGAGCTGTTTTTT,CASSLGTGGVTGELFF
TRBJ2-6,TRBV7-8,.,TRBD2,TGTGCCAGCAGCTTAAATATCGGGACTAGCGGGAGGAACTCTGGGGCCAACGTCCTGACTTTC,CASSLNIGTSGRNSGANVLTF
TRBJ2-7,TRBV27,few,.,TGTGCCAGCAGTTTGGGACATACTTACGAGCAGTACTTC,CASSLGHTYEQYF
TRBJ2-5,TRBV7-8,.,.,TGTGCCAGCAGCCCAGGGTGGGGCGTTCAAGAGACCCAGTACTTC,CASSPGWGVQETQYF
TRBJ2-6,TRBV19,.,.,TGTGCCAGTAGTCGAGGAGGTGGGGCCAACGTCCTGACTTTC,CASSRGGGANVLTF
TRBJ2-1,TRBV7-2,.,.,TGTGCCAGCAGCTCGGAGTACGGTTACAATGAGCAGTTCTTC,CASSSEYGYNEQFF
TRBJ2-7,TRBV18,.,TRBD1,TGTGCCAGCTCAGGGGACAGGGGCTACGAGCAGTACTTC,CASSGDRGYEQYF
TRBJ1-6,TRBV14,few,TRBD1,TGTGCCAGCGGAGGGGGCCTTAATTCACCCCTCCACTTT,CASGGGLNSPLHF
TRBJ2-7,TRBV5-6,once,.,TGTGCCAGCAGCTCCCGGGGTAGCCCTTCCTACGAGCAGTACTTC,CASSSRGSPSYEQYF
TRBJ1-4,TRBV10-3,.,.,TGTGCCATCACCGCAGGGACTAATGAAAAACTGTTTTTT,CAITAGTNEKLFF
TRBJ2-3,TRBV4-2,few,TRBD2,TGTGCCAGCAGCCCCAGCGGGAGTTTGAAAGGGGGCACAGATACGCAGTATTTT,CASSPSGSLKGGTDTQYF
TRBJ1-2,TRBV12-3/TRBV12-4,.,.,TGTGCCAGCAGCCTGGGACAAGTATATGGCTACACCTTC,CASSLGQVYGYTF
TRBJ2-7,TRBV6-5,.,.,TGTGCCAGCAGCCCATCGCGGGAAGGGTACGAGCAGTACTTC,CASSPSREGYEQYF
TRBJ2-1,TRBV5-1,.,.,TGCGCCAGCAGCTTGGCCGGCGGACATGCTACGGAGCAGTTCTTC,CASSLAGGHATEQFF
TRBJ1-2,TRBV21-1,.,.,TGTGCCAGCAGCCTGGTGGGCGGGTACCATGGCTACACCTTC,CASSLVGGYHGYTF
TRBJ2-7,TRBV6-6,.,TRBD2,TGTGCCAGCAGTCGATCTAGCGGGAGGGCCGGGGAGCAGTACTTC,CASSRSSGRAGEQYF
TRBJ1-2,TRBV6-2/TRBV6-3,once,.,TGTGCCAGCAGTTACCCCTCGGAGGACTATGGCTACACCTTC,CASSYPSEDYGYTF
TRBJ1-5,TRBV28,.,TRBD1,TGTGCCAGCAGTTTCCGGACAGGGGGCAAGCAGCCCCAGCATTTT,CASSFRTGGKQPQHF
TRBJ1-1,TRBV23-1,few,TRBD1,TGCGCCAGCAGTCATACAGGGGACACTGAAGCTTTCTTT,CASSHTGDTEAFF
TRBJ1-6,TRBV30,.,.,TGTGCCTGGACCTTCCCCGGCAGGGTTAATTCACCCCTCCACTTT,CAWTFPGRVNSPLHF
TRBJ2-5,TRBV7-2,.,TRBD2,TGTGCCAGCAGCATTAGCGGGAGGGTTCGAGAGACCCAGTACTTC,CASSISGRVRETQYF
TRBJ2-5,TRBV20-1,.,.,TGCAGTGCGAACAGGGAAGAGACCCAGTACTTC,CSANREETQYF
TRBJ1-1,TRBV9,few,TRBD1,TGTGCCAGCAGCGTAGGACCAGGGGGGATGGACACTGAAGCTTTCTTT,CASSVGPGGMDTEAFF
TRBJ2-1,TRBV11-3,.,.,TGTGCCAGCAGCTTGGGGGGTCTCCTTCGCCCTAATGAGCAGTTCTTC,CASSLGGLLRPNEQFF
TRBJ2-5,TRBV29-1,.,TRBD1,TGCAGCGTGGGACAGCATCGGGAAGAGACCCAGTACTTC,CSVGQHREETQYF
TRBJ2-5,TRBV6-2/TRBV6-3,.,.,TGTGCCAGCAGTTACTCCGAGTTGGAGACCCAGTACTTC,CASSYSELETQYF
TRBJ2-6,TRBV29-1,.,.,TGCAGCGTGGGCCCGGGGGTCTCCTACTCTGGGGCCAACGTCCTGACTTTC,CSVGPGVSYSGANVLTF
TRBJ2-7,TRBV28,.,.,TGTGCCAGCAAGGGTCCGGGAGTCTACGAGCAGTACTTC,CASKGPGVYEQYF
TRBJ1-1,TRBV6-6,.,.,TGTGCCAGCAGTTCTACCGGGACACCAAACACTGAAGCTTTCTTT,CASSSTGTPNTEAFF
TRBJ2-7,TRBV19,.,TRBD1,TGTGCCAGTAGTATAGATTCGACAGGGGGCTACGAGCAGTACTTC,CASSIDSTGGYEQYF
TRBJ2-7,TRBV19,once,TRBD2,TGTGCCAGTAGTATAGCCCCCGGGCTAGCGGGAGTCTACGAGCAGTACTTC,CASSIAPGLAGVYEQYF